This T cell receptor beta chain emerged from a study of blood T cell repertoires in COVID-19. Overall study: Sites in the United States, Italy and Spain provided acute and convalescent COVID-19 samples. The cDNA or gDNA used as material had been derived from T cells, B-cell-depleted T cells, or PBMCs.

Authors' analysis steps: Amplification with reference gene primers provided the estimates of nucleated cell counts. TCRdb keeps only in-frame clones here, not all; method: immunoSEQ multiplex PCR. V and J calls and clone size are as listed in that table; D and trimming were resolved from the DNA. Of around 190,000 clones in the sample, around 85% were seen once. This clone was counted a single time. The CDR3 has 11 residues. V lost 7 bases to trimming and J lost 2 bases, with 9 bases between them. CDR1 SQVTM and CDR2 ANQGSEA come from the germline V gene. Sequences were obtained from peripheral blood. The origin of this receptor is a man between 50 and 59 years old with active or convalescent COVID-19. This chain joins TRBV29-1 and TRBJ2-7; maybe TRBD2 (5 bases). The CDR3 nucleotides are TGCAGCGCCGTACTAGCCTACGAGCAGTACTTC. Protein product: CSAVLAYEQYF.